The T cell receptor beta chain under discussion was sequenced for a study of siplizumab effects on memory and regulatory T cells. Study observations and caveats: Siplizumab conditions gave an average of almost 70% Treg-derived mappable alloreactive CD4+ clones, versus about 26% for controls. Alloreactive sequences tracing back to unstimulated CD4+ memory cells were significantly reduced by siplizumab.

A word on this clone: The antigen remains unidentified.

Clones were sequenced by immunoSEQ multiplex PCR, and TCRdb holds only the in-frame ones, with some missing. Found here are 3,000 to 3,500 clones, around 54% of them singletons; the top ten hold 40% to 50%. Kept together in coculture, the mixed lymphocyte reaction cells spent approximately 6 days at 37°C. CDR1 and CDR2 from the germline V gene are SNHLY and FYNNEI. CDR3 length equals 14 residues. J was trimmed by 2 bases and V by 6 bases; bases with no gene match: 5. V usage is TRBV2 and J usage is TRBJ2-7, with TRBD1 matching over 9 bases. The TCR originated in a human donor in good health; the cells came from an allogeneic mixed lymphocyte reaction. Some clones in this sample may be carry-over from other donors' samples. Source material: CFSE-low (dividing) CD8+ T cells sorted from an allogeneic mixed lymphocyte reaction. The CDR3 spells CASSPGTGPYEQYF. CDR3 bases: TGTGCCAGCAGCCCCGGGACAGGGCCCTACGAGCAGTACTTC.